The TCR beta chain described here comes from a study of T-cell reconstitution after alpha-beta-depleted transplantation in children. Notes on the study in general: The study traced high day-60 TCRbeta diversity in some patients to surviving recipient T cells and thymic progenitors. The authors attributed T-cell counts and diversity one year after transplant mostly to newly produced T cells.

The CDR3 is 14 amino acids. Trimming removed 2 bases at V and 2 bases at J, with 7 bases between. Per germline, CDR1 GTSNPN and CDR2 SVGIG (reference sequence). Unique molecular identifiers were used in preparing the TCRbeta library. TCRdb re-analysed the PCR reads in MiXCR, keeping a single row per CDR3 protein. The sample comprises 670,000 or so distinct CDR3 sequences, roughly 13% of which are singletons, and about 0.77% rests with the top ten. Remarks on this clonotype: Its antigen is undetermined.

V gene TRBV30 combines with J gene TRBJ2-6; no firm D call. The sample was PBMCs, taken before TCRalphabeta/CD19-depleted stem cell transplant. The receptor was isolated from a girl between 2 and 10 years old with congenital amegakaryocytic thrombocytopenia, due to receive a stem cell transplant. This CDR3 is CAWSTDTGANVLTF. The CDR3 bases are TGTGCCTGGAGTACAGACACTGGGGCCAACGTCCTGACTTTC.